This TCR beta chain was sequenced in a study of cytomegalovirus exposure and HLA in healthy donors. Looking at the study overall: The roughly 120 validation repertoires matched the roughly 700 first-cohort repertoires in platform, a later analysis reported.

Donors came from a validation cohort of some 110 subjects, distinct from the first 666-subject cohort. Points on this clone: Its specificity is unknown.

V lost 0 bases and J lost 4; bases outside the gene matches: 13. Germline V gene sequence: CDR1 SGHNT, CDR2 YYREEE (reference sequence). The CDR3 loop spans 18 amino acids. Findings of the study overall: Most observed TCR sequences were rare, whereas some public TCRs were detected in many donors. The classifier was said to identify cytomegalovirus status with high specificity and sensitivity.

Generated by immunoSEQ multiplex PCR, the TCRdb table keeps only in-frame clones and is missing some. The repertoire holds tens of thousands of clones, with about 95% as singletons. This chain connects TRBV5-4 to TRBJ2-1, with 7 positions matching TRBD2. The TCR originated in a man younger than 30 in good health and CMV-seronegative. The sequencing sample was made of PBMCs. CDR3 protein: CASSLGPSGPHSYNEQFF. DNA of the CDR3: TGTGCCAGCAGCTTGGGTCCTAGCGGCCCACACTCTTACAATGAGCAGTTCTTC.